A selection of T cell receptor beta chains follows, all from one sample in a study of neurological immune-mediated disorders. Using its own MiXCR run on the 5' RACE reads, TCRdb lists one record per CDR3 protein. The sample records more than 20,000 distinct CDR3 sequences, over 2% being singletons. Material: PBMCs. The receptors derive from a woman in her fifties or sixties with multiple sclerosis. Both conserved end residues are part of each CDR3. D genes are given only for firm matches. Size values are once, few and many counts, or a class for expanded clones, and some rows have none.

j_gene	d_gene	v_gene	abundance	CDR3nt	CDR3aa
TRBJ1-5	-	TRBV7-8	many	TGTGCCAGCAGCTTAGGCAGGCTAAATCAGCCCCAGCATTTT	CASSLGRLNQPQHF
TRBJ2-3	-	TRBV18	few	TGTGCCAGCTCACCACTGCCAGAGGCGGGGAGGATGACAGATACGCAGTATTTT	CASSPLPEAGRMTDTQYF
TRBJ2-1	TRBD2	TRBV7-2	many	TGTGCCAGCAGCTTAGTCGGGAGGCGGCGGAATGAGCAGTTCTTC	CASSLVGRRRNEQFF
TRBJ2-3	TRBD2	TRBV11-2	many	TGTGCCAGCAGCTCTCGGACTAGCGGGACCCCGGATACGCAGTATTTT	CASSSRTSGTPDTQYF
TRBJ2-3	-	TRBV3-1	many	TGTGCCAGCAGCTCCGGGACTTTGCTGAATTTT	CASSSGTLLNF
TRBJ2-3	TRBD2	TRBV20-1	medium-sized	TGCAGTGCTAGCAGCGGGGGGGCCCTCACTAGCACAGATACGCAGTATTTT	CSASSGGALTSTDTQYF
TRBJ1-4	TRBD1	TRBV7-8	many	TGTGCCAGCGCCAGTGGGACAGGGGAAGGAGTAAAACTGTTTTTT	CASASGTGEGVKLFF
TRBJ2-7	-	TRBV9	-	TGTGCCAGCAGCGTAGGACCTGTGAGAGAGCAGTACTTC	CASSVGPVREQYF
TRBJ2-1	TRBD1	TRBV6-5	many	TGTGCCAGCAGTAAGACAGGGGGCGAATACAATGAGCAGTTCTTC	CASSKTGGEYNEQFF
TRBJ2-1	TRBD2	TRBV20-1	many	TGCAGTGCTAGAGATGGGGCTAGCGGGAGCCGTGGGATAAGGTACAATGAGCAGTTCTTC	CSARDGASGSRGIRYNEQFF
TRBJ1-1	-	TRBV29-1	many	TGCAGCGTTGGGCTGGGCCTGGGGTCGAGGGTGGGTGACACTGAAGCTTTCTTT	CSVGLGLGSRVGDTEAFF
TRBJ2-3	-	TRBV5-1	-	TGCGCCAGCAGCTTGAGGACCCATGGGGATACGCAGTATTTT	CASSLRTHGDTQYF
TRBJ2-5	TRBD2	TRBV20-1	few	TGCAGTGCTCCTCCGACTAGCGGGGGAGTCCAAGAGACCCAGTACTTC	CSAPPTSGGVQETQYF
TRBJ1-3	-	TRBV29-1	many	TGCAGCGTCCGTGAGGGCTCTGGAAACACCATATATTTT	CSVREGSGNTIYF
TRBJ1-2	-	TRBV5-5	medium-sized	TGTGCCAGCAGCTTGTTGGTACTGGAAGGCTACACCTTC	CASSLLVLEGYTF
TRBJ2-5	TRBD2	TRBV5-1	many	TGCGCCAGCAGATTGGGACTAGCGGGGGGCCGCCGCGTTGACAAAGAGACCCAGTACTTC	CASRLGLAGGRRVDKETQYF
TRBJ1-6	-	TRBV7-2	many	TGTGCCAGCAGCTTCCTGACAGCCCGTTCACCCCTCCACTTT	CASSFLTARSPLHF
TRBJ1-1	-	TRBV4-1	medium-sized	TGCGCCAGCAGCCAAGCCAGGGTAAAAGAAGCTTTCTTT	CASSQARVKEAFF
TRBJ1-5	TRBD1	TRBV12-3/TRBV12-4	many	TGTGCCATTCTACAGGGGAACAATCAGCCCCAGCATTTT	CAILQGNNQPQHF
TRBJ2-5	TRBD2	TRBV20-1	few	TGCAGTGCTAGGCCCCCCGGGCTAGCGGGATCGGAGACCCAGTACTTC	CSARPPGLAGSETQYF
TRBJ2-3	TRBD2	TRBV5-1	many	TGCGCCAGCCGTTTAGCGGGTTACACAGATACGCAGTATTTT	CASRLAGYTDTQYF
TRBJ1-1	TRBD1	TRBV7-3	many	TGTGCCAGCAGCTCCGGACAGGGCCCGGGGAAAAACACTGAAGCTTTCTTT	CASSSGQGPGKNTEAFF
TRBJ2-5	-	TRBV6-2/TRBV6-3	many	TGTGCCAGCACCCAGCGGGAGACCCAGTACTTC	CASTQRETQYF
TRBJ2-7	TRBD2	TRBV2	many	TGTGCCAGCAGTCTAGCGGGAGAACTCTACGAGCAGTACTTC	CASSLAGELYEQYF
TRBJ1-2	-	TRBV20-1	many	TGCAGTGCTAGAGATGCAAGGGACTATGGCTACACCTTC	CSARDARDYGYTF
TRBJ1-5	-	TRBV19	few	TGTGCCAGTAGTATCGGACACCGCAATCAGCCCCAGCATTTT	CASSIGHRNQPQHF
TRBJ1-2	-	TRBV5-1	many	TGCGCCAGCAGCTCGGCAGGGTTCTATGGCTACACCTTC	CASSSAGFYGYTF
TRBJ2-5	-	TRBV30	-	TGTGCCTGGAGTGTTTTGACGGGCGAGACCCAGTACTTC	CAWSVLTGETQYF
TRBJ1-2	-	TRBV12-3/TRBV12-4	many	TGTGCCAGCAATCGCCAGGGATCTGACGGCTACACCTTC	CASNRQGSDGYTF
TRBJ1-5	-	TRBV10-3	many	TGTGCCATCAGTGAGTCATGGGGGGGCAATCAGCCCCAGCATTTT	CAISESWGGNQPQHF
TRBJ2-3	-	TRBV7-9	many	TGTGCCAGCACCGTCGACTGGAATACGCAGTATTTT	CASTVDWNTQYF
TRBJ2-1	-	TRBV5-1	many	TGCGCCAGCAGCAAGAGGACAGCAGACAATGAGCAGTTCTTC	CASSKRTADNEQFF
TRBJ1-2	-	TRBV5-8	many	TGTGCCAGCAGCTTCGGCCAAGGGAGGGGCTACACCTTC	CASSFGQGRGYTF
TRBJ1-1	-	TRBV6-2/TRBV6-3	many	TGTGCCAGCAGTTCGACAGTAAACACTGAAGCTTTCTTT	CASSSTVNTEAFF
TRBJ2-7	-	TRBV20-1	many	TGCAGTGCTAGAAAGGGGTCGTCCTACGAGCAGTACTTC	CSARKGSSYEQYF
TRBJ1-2	-	TRBV20-1	many	TGCAGTGCTATGGGCAACATTTGGGAGGATGGCTACACCTTC	CSAMGNIWEDGYTF
TRBJ2-1	-	TRBV29-1	many	TGCAGCGTTTACAGGGCCCAAGGCAGTGGTCGGTTCTTC	CSVYRAQGSGRFF
TRBJ2-3	-	TRBV20-1	many	TGCAGTGCTAGAGATTCTCAGAGAGGATTCACAGATACGCAGTATTTT	CSARDSQRGFTDTQYF
TRBJ1-4	TRBD1	TRBV18	once	TGTGCCAGCTCACCTAGACAGGGTGCTAATGAAAAACTGTTTTTT	CASSPRQGANEKLFF